Listed here are 18 T cell receptor beta chains from one sample, sequenced in a study of technical replicates of blood from several donors. Using immunoSEQ multiplex PCR, the repertoire was profiled, and TCRdb retains in-frame clones only, with some absent. The table lists about 75,000 clones, about 97% of them singletons, with approximately 0.2% in the top ten. The sequenced material came from T cells isolated from PBMCs. The receptors were gathered from a human donor in good health.

The chain recombines TRBV7-2 with TRBJ2-4; 7 nucleotides agree with TRBD1. The CDR3 runs 16 residues. Germline V gene sequence: CDR1 SGHTA, CDR2 FQGNSA. J was trimmed by 6 bases and V by 0 bases; bases with no gene match: 8. The CDR3 reads CASSLAAMGQLNIQYF. CDR3 nucleotide sequence: TGTGCCAGCAGCTTAGCGGCAATGGGACAGCTAAACATTCAGTACTTC.

The chain couples TRBV19 to TRBJ2-7, with 7 nucleotides matching TRBD1. V was pared by 5 bases and J by 2 bases, with 9 bases of the junction left unmatched. This CDR3 has 15 amino acids. The germline V gene has CDR1 LNHDA and CDR2 SQIVND (reference sequence). The CDR3 loop reads CASSPTGDSTYEQYF. CDR3 DNA sequence: TGTGCCAGTAGTCCTACCGGGGACAGTACCTACGAGCAGTACTTC.

This chain links TRBV9 with TRBJ2-3; a weak D match, TRBD1 (6 bases). The V and J ends lost 2 bases and 0 bases respectively, with 7 bases between them. The germline V gene encodes CDR1 SGDLS and CDR2 YYNGEE. CDR3 length: 14 amino acids. CDR3: CASSVDRSTDTQYF. The DNA of the CDR3 is TGTGCCAGCAGCGTGGACAGAAGCACAGATACGCAGTATTTT. Based on the CDR3 plus reference TRBV9 and TRBJ2-3, the full variable domain is DSGVTQTPKHLITATGQRVTLRCSPRSGDLSVYWYQQSLDQGLQFLIQYYNGEERAKGNILERFSAQQFPDLHSELNLSSLELGDSALYFCASSVDRSTDTQYFGPGTRLTVL.

The genes are TRBV6-5 and TRBJ2-7; a weak D match, TRBD1 (6 bases). The CDR3 covers 13 residues. Trimming cost V 10 bases and J 4 bases, with 17 bases left between them. Germline V gene sequence: CDR1 MNHEY, CDR2 SVGAGI. Here the CDR3 DNA reads TGTGCCACCACACTACAGGGTGGGTACGAGCAGTACTTC. It is translated as CATTLQGGYEQYF.

The chain combines TRBV11-3 with TRBJ2-3; 8 bases map to TRBD1. The CDR3 has 14 residues. Germline V lookup: CDR1 SGHNT, CDR2 YENEEA. With 4 bases clipped from V and 4 bases from J, the junction kept 4 bases outside the gene matches. The CDR3 coding sequence is TGTGCCAGCAGCTCCGGACAGGGCGCAGATACGCAGTATTTT. This codes for CASSSGQGADTQYF.

V usage is TRBV6-5 and J usage is TRBJ2-5; possible D gene TRBD2, 6 bases. Germline loops: CDR1 MNHEY, CDR2 SVGAGI. Trimming stripped 4 bases from V and 5 bases from J, with 17 bases between. The CDR3 contains 15 residues. In nucleotides, the CDR3 is TGTGCCAGCAGTTCTACCGGTGCAAGCGGGGAGACCCAGTACTTC. This sequence encodes CASSSTGASGETQYF.

The genes are TRBV27 and TRBJ2-1; the D gene is possibly TRBD1 (5 bases). V lost 7 bases and J lost 8, with 18 bases in between. The CDR3 contains 14 residues. Per the germline V gene, CDR1 is MNHEY and CDR2 is SMNVEV (reference sequence). This chain's CDR3 is CASTPAAGWDEQFF. In DNA, the CDR3 is TGTGCCAGCACCCCCGCAGCAGGGTGGGATGAGCAGTTCTTC.

This chain joins TRBV6-1 and TRBJ1-2, with TRBD1 identical over 8 bases. The CDR3 extends over 14 amino acids. CDR1 is MNHNS and CDR2 is SASEGT in the germline V gene. J was trimmed by 8 bases and V by 5 bases; bases with no gene match: 10. CDR3 protein: CASSPRTGNTGYTF. The CDR3 DNA sequence: TGTGCCAGCAGTCCTCGGACAGGGAATACGGGCTACACCTTC.

The V gene is TRBV10-3, the J gene TRBJ1-1, with TRBD1 identical over 7 bases. CDR1 and CDR2 from the germline V gene are ENHRY and SYGVKD. The ends lost 6 bases at V and 0 bases at J; junction bases unmatched: 10. The CDR3 is 16 amino acids. CDR3 sequence reads: CAIRPTGTVMNTEAFF. For the CDR3, the DNA is TGTGCCATCAGACCTACAGGGACAGTCATGAACACTGAAGCTTTCTTT.

The rearrangement uses TRBV28 and TRBJ1-2; tentatively, D is TRBD1 (6 bases). The CDR3 consists of 14 residues. Germline CDR1 is MDHEN and CDR2 is SYDVKM. Trimming removed 3 bases from V and 3 bases from J, with 11 bases in between. CDR3 nucleotides: TGTGCCAGCAGTTTTCAGGGGCTCTACTATGGCTACACCTTC. Its protein product is CASSFQGLYYGYTF.

V is TRBV27 and J is TRBJ2-7; 9 bases are a match to TRBD1. From germline, CDR1 is MNHEY and CDR2 SMNVEV (reference sequence). The CDR3 extends over 14 amino acids. Trimming cost V 7 bases and J 4 bases; bases outside gene matches: 8. The CDR3 nucleotides are TGTGCCAGCACCTACGGGGACAGGGATTACGAGCAGTACTTC. Translated, it gives CASTYGDRDYEQYF.

V usage is TRBV5-1 and J usage is TRBJ2-5; D is ambiguous. V was shortened by 2 bases and J by 3 bases, with 8 bases between the two germline ends. Germline CDR1 and CDR2: SGHRS and YFSETQ. This CDR3 is 13 amino acids long. CDR3 sequence (DNA): TGCGCCAGCAGCTTTACAGTAGAAGAGACCCAGTACTTC. Encoded protein: CASSFTVEETQYF.

J is TRBJ1-5 and V is TRBV2; TRBD1 is a possible D gene (6 bases). The CDR3 contains 14 residues. Germline CDR1 and CDR2: SNHLY and FYNNEI. Trimming removed 1 base at V and 3 bases at J, with 7 bases between. The CDR3 DNA follows: TGTGCCAGCAGTGAAGGGACAGTCAATCAGCCCCAGCATTTT. This encodes CASSEGTVNQPQHF.

The chain links TRBV2 to TRBJ2-7, with D maybe TRBD1 (5 bases). The CDR3 is 11 residues long. Germline CDR1 and CDR2: SNHLY and FYNNEI. The V end was cut by 5 bases, the J end by 5 bases, with 7 bases between. The CDR3 region has the DNA TGTGCCAGCAGTTCAGGGAACGAGCAGTACTTC. Translation: CASSSGNEQYF.

This sequence joins TRBV2 and TRBJ1-6, with D possibly matching TRBD1 (6 bases). Trimming left V 2 bases short and J 9 bases short, with 14 bases between. Germline V gene lookup returns CDR1 SNHLY and CDR2 FYNNEI. This CDR3 comprises 15 residues. The CDR3 loop reads CASSERGGIGSPLHF. The CDR3 DNA follows: TGTGCCAGCAGTGAAAGGGGGGGCATAGGTTCACCCCTCCACTTT. Based on the CDR3 plus reference TRBV2 and TRBJ1-6, the full variable domain is EPEVTQTPSHQVTQMGQEVILRCVPISNHLYFYWYRQILGQKVEFLVSFYNNEISEKSEIFDDQFSVERPDGSNFTLKIRSTKLEDSAMYFCASSERGGIGSPLHFGNGTRLTVT.

The CDR3 region is CASSYSLGTDYEQYF. DNA for the CDR3: TGTGCCAGCAGTTACTCGTTGGGGACAGATTACGAGCAGTACTTC. This chain uses TRBV6-6 with TRBJ2-7; 7 nucleotides align to TRBD1. With V trimmed by 0 bases and J by 4 bases, 6 bases remained unmatched. The CDR3 consists of 15 residues. Germline V gene sequence: CDR1 MNHNY, CDR2 SVGAGI (reference sequence).

A remark on this clone: Distinct nucleotide sequences in the sample also encode this CDR3. The gene calls are TRBV6-1 and TRBJ1-1; 7 bases agree with TRBD1. The V gene end was trimmed by 6 bases and the J gene end by 0 bases; junction bases not matched to a gene: 4. Germline CDR1 reads MNHNS; CDR2 reads SASEGT. CDR3 length: 14 residues. The CDR3 DNA reads TGTGCCAGCAGCGTGGACAGGATGAACACTGAAGCTTTCTTT. Residues: CASSVDRMNTEAFF.

This clone is a singleton in its sample. The rearrangement uses TRBV11-2 and TRBJ2-7; 7 nucleotides match TRBD1. The CDR3 consists of 17 residues. The junction had 13 bases not matched to a gene; V was cut back by 4 bases and J by 1 base. Germline V gene sequence: CDR1 SGHAT, CDR2 FQNNGV. The CDR3 nucleotides are TGTGCCAGCAGCTCGGTGAGGGGGCACAGGGGATCCTACGAGCAGTACTTC. Amino acids: CASSSVRGHRGSYEQYF.